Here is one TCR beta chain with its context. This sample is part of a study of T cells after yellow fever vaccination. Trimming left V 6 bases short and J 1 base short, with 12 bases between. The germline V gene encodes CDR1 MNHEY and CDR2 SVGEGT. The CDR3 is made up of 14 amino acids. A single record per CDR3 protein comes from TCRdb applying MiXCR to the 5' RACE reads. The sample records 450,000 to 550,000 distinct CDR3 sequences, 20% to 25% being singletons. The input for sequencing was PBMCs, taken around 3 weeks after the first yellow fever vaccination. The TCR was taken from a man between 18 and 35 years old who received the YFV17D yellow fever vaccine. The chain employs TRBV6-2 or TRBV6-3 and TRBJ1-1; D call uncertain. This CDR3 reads CASSSTLGNTEAFF. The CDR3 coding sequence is TGTGCCAGCAGCTCCACATTGGGGAACACTGAAGCTTTCTTT.